These T cell receptor beta chains were read from a single sample in a study of blood T cells in healthy people across ages. TCRdb reprocessed the 5' RACE reads with MiXCR, giving one entry per CDR3 protein. In the table there are about 1.8 million distinct CDR3 sequences, 49% of which are singletons. The sample was blood. The receptors stem from a woman between 35 and 50 years old in good health. Both conserved end residues are part of each CDR3. D genes are given only for firm matches. Clone size, where shown, is once, few, many, or a class for clones that have expanded.

v_call,d_call,clone_size,j_call,cdr3_nt,cdr3_aa
TRBV12-3/TRBV12-4,.,.,TRBJ2-5,TGTGCCAGCAGTTTACTGGGGGACTTCGGGGTTCGGACCCAGTACTTC,CASSLLGDFGVRTQYF
TRBV20-1,TRBD2,few,TRBJ2-3,TGCAGTGCTAGCGACCTAGCGGGGGGGAACACAGATACGCAGTATTTT,CSASDLAGGNTDTQYF
TRBV29-1,.,few,TRBJ1-2,TGCAGCGTTGATAGGGCAGGGTATGGCTACACCTTC,CSVDRAGYGYTF
TRBV7-2,TRBD1,.,TRBJ2-3,TGTGCCAGCAGCTCGCGACAGGGGAACACAGATACGCAGTATTTT,CASSSRQGNTDTQYF
TRBV20-1,TRBD2,.,TRBJ2-1,TGCAGTGCCCGCCATCGACTAGCGGGGGGGGACCGTAATGAGCAGTTCTTC,CSARHRLAGGDRNEQFF
TRBV20-1,.,.,TRBJ2-5,TGCAGTGCTAGAGACGCCGACACTGTCAAGACCCAGTACTTC,CSARDADTVKTQYF
TRBV2,TRBD1,.,TRBJ2-1,TGTGCCAGCACCAGAGACAGGGTAATTCTTGACAATGAGCAGTTCTTC,CASTRDRVILDNEQFF
TRBV9,TRBD2,.,TRBJ2-5,TGTGCCAGCAGCGTAGACGTCCCGGGGGGGCTACAAGAGACCCAGTACTTC,CASSVDVPGGLQETQYF
TRBV5-1,TRBD2,.,TRBJ2-1,TGCGCCAGCAGCTTGGAGTTTAAGAGACTAGCGGGTACAAAGGGCTACAATGAGCAGTTCTTC,CASSLEFKRLAGTKGYNEQFF
TRBV21-1,.,few,TRBJ2-7,TGTGCCAGCAGCAAAGTCCCTCCGGGCACACCCTACGAGCAGTACTTC,CASSKVPPGTPYEQYF
TRBV28,.,.,TRBJ2-6,TGTGCCAGCAGTTTATACCAAGGAGATGATGGGGCCAACGTCCTGACTTTC,CASSLYQGDDGANVLTF
TRBV20-1,TRBD2,few,TRBJ2-3,TGCAGTGCTAGAGATCACCGTAGCGGGGGTTCCCTCGCCACAGATACGCAGTATTTT,CSARDHRSGGSLATDTQYF
TRBV20-1,.,.,TRBJ1-2,TGCAGTGCCACGGAGCAGGGAGATGGCTACACCTTC,CSATEQGDGYTF
TRBV28,.,few,TRBJ2-7,TGTGCCAGCAGTTTTCCGTACTACGAGCAGTACTTC,CASSFPYYEQYF
TRBV10-3,.,few,TRBJ1-2,TGTGCCATCAGTAATGGGGGGCCTAACTATGGCTACACCTTC,CAISNGGPNYGYTF
TRBV2,TRBD2,once,TRBJ2-7,TGTGCCAGCAGTGAGCTGACTAGCGGCTACTACGAGCAGTACTTC,CASSELTSGYYEQYF
TRBV29-1,.,.,TRBJ2-7,TGCAGCGTTGAAGGGGCCGGGGTTGGCTCCTACGAGCAGTACTTC,CSVEGAGVGSYEQYF
TRBV7-6,TRBD1,few,TRBJ2-7,TGTGCCAGCAGCTTAGAAGGACAGGGTGTAAACGAGCAGTACTTC,CASSLEGQGVNEQYF
TRBV15,.,.,TRBJ2-3,TGTGCCACCAGCCGAGAGGTCGGGGCAGATACGCAGTATTTT,CATSREVGADTQYF